The clone carrying this T cell receptor (beta chain) was detected only a few times. These data belong to a study of blood T cell repertoires in COVID-19. Original methodology: Nucleated cell number was recorded as an estimate derived from reference gene primer amplification. Here immunoSEQ multiplex PCR was the method, and the copy in TCRdb shows in-frame clones only, minus some. That table supplies the V and J calls and clone size; D and trimming were determined from the DNA. The data contain about 87,000 clones, around 84% of them singletons. From germline, CDR1 is LGHDT and CDR2 YNNKEL (reference sequence). The CDR3 totals 15 residues. The V gene lost 4 bases and the J gene lost 8 bases, with 17 bases spanning the gap.

The chain recombines TRBV3-1 (or the pseudogene TRBV3-2) with TRBJ1-4; D possibly corresponds to TRBD1 (6 bases). This sequence was found in a man aged 35 to 55 with acute or convalescent COVID-19. Sequenced input: peripheral blood. The CDR3 region is CASSLQGGGNEKLFF. The CDR3 DNA is TGTGCCAGCAGCCTTCAGGGAGGGGGTAACGAAAAACTGTTTTTT.